This T cell receptor beta chain was recovered during a study of CD8 T cells in ankylosing spondylitis. The V end lost 3 bases, the J end lost 5 bases, and 13 bases lay between the germline ends. The CDR3 is 14 residues long. Using its own MiXCR run on the 5' RACE reads, TCRdb lists one record per CDR3 protein. The repertoire holds 300,000 to 350,000 distinct CDR3 sequences, around 20% seen once, with about 4% in the top ten. The chain carries TRBV12-3 or TRBV12-4 and TRBJ2-5; possibly TRBD2 for D (5 bases). This clonotype was sampled from a female donor with ankylosing spondylitis or in good health (not recorded which). Sequencing was performed on blood, either unsorted or a sorted T cell fraction (not recorded which). The CDR3 spells CASSFGSRRETQYF. CDR3 bases: TGTGCCAGCAGTTTCGGCAGTCGGAGGGAGACCCAGTACTTC.